The 17 T cell receptor beta chains below come from one sample, sequenced in a study of control samples from healthy donors and cancer patients. Data came from immunoSEQ multiplex PCR; TCRdb stores just in-frame clones and leaves some out. The sample has some 140,000 clones, just under 95% seen once. Sequencing was carried out using blood. Receptors were obtained from a man between 40 and 49 years old in good health.

The V call is TRBV3-1 (or the pseudogene TRBV3-2), the J call TRBJ2-3, with TRBD1 identical over 7 bases. V trimming: 7 bases; J trimming: 2 bases; junction bases outside the gene matches: 12. Germline CDR1 LGHDT, CDR2 YNNKEL (reference sequence). This CDR3 spans 16 amino acids. The CDR3 sequence is CASTFWTGGSTDTQYF. The CDR3 nucleotides read TGTGCCAGCACCTTCTGGACAGGAGGTTCCACAGATACGCAGTATTTT.

The V call is TRBV6-5, the J call TRBJ1-2; the D is unclear. The CDR3 covers 13 residues. V lost 6 bases, J lost 4 bases, and 12 bases lay in between. Per the germline V gene, CDR1 is MNHEY and CDR2 is SVGAGI. CDR3 coding DNA: TGTGCCAGCAGCTCCGGACCAGGCTATGGCTACACCTTC. This sequence encodes CASSSGPGYGYTF.

The chain couples TRBV27 to TRBJ2-7, with TRBD1 matching over 10 bases. Germline lookup yields CDR1 MNHEY and CDR2 SMNVEV (reference sequence). This CDR3 contains 17 residues. V dropped 5 bases and J dropped 2; count of bases not matched to a gene: 12. The CDR3 nucleotides are TGTGCCAGCAGTCCCCTTACCTCGGGACAGGGGCCCTACGAGCAGTACTTC. Translating gives CASSPLTSGQGPYEQYF.

This clone has just one count. This sequence joins TRBV6-5 and TRBJ2-1; D is tentatively TRBD1 or TRBD2 (6 bases each). CDR1 and CDR2 (germline): MNHEY, SVGAGI. The V and J ends lost 7 bases and 8 bases respectively, with 12 bases between them. This CDR3 spans 12 amino acids. The DNA for the CDR3 is TGTGCCAGCACTCAGGAGGGGGATGAGCAGTTCTTC. Protein: CASTQEGDEQFF.

The chain joins TRBV3-1 (or the pseudogene TRBV3-2) to TRBJ1-1; D possibly corresponds to TRBD1 (5 bases). This CDR3 has 13 residues. Trimming removed 1 base at V and 4 bases at J, with 7 bases between. Germline V CDR1 and CDR2: LGHDT, YNNKEL (reference sequence). The CDR3 sequence is CASSQAGGTEAFF. In DNA form, the CDR3 reads TGTGCCAGCAGCCAAGCGGGGGGCACTGAAGCTTTCTTT.

The chain links TRBV10-2 to TRBJ1-1; D remains ambiguous. The germline V and J ends were trimmed by 5 bases and 1 base, with 5 bases remaining between them. CDR1 WSHSY and CDR2 SAAADI come from the germline V gene. This CDR3 spans 12 amino acids. The CDR3 region is CASSRENTEAFF. CDR3 sequence (DNA): TGCGCCAGCAGTAGGGAGAACACTGAAGCTTTCTTT.

This chain joins TRBV2 and TRBJ2-1, with D unclear. This CDR3 spans 14 amino acids. Deletions cut 2 bases from V and 4 bases from J, with 9 bases between. Looked up from germline, CDR1 is SNHLY and CDR2 is FYNNEI. The DNA for the CDR3 is TGTGCCAGCAGTGAATTCGATGGGTACAATGAGCAGTTCTTC. Protein: CASSEFDGYNEQFF.

This chain links TRBV7-8 with TRBJ2-3, with 8 bases matching TRBD1. V lost 2 bases, J lost 8 bases, and 9 bases stayed unmatched. The CDR3 loop spans 15 amino acids. CDR1 and CDR2 (germline): SGHVS, FQNEAQ. For the CDR3, the DNA is TGTGCCAGCAGCTTAAGGACAGGGATGAGTCTTACGCAGTATTTT. Translated: CASSLRTGMSLTQYF.

The J gene is TRBJ2-5, the V gene TRBV27; TRBD2 matches at 7 bases. The germline V gene has CDR1 MNHEY and CDR2 SMNVEV (reference sequence). V gave up 0 bases and J gave up 2 bases; unmatched junction bases: 6. CDR3 length: 16 residues. The CDR3 nucleotides read TGTGCCAGCAGTTTATCGGGAGGGGTGATTCAAGAGACCCAGTACTTC. The encoded protein is CASSLSGGVIQETQYF.

The chain combines TRBV9 with TRBJ2-5, with a weak D call TRBD2 (5 bases). Germline CDR1 is SGDLS and CDR2 is YYNGEE. This CDR3 spans 13 amino acids. Trimming shortened V by 3 bases and J by 5 bases, and 11 bases separated the two germline ends. The CDR3 DNA is TGTGCCAGCAGCGCCGAGGGTTGGGAGACCCAGTACTTC. It specifies CASSAEGWETQYF.

The chain employs TRBV6-5 and TRBJ1-6, with a weak D call TRBD1 (6 bases). The germline V gene encodes CDR1 MNHEY and CDR2 SVGAGI. V lost 7 bases and J lost 3, with 7 bases in between. The CDR3 runs to 13 residues. CDR3 residues: CASKDSYNSPLHF. The CDR3 region has the DNA TGTGCCAGCAAGGACAGCTATAATTCACCCCTCCACTTT.

The rearrangement links TRBV9 to TRBJ1-2; 7 nucleotides match TRBD1. The CDR3 consists of 13 residues. V dropped 6 bases and J dropped 7; count of bases not matched to a gene: 9. Germline V lookup: CDR1 SGDLS, CDR2 YYNGEE. The CDR3 reads CASTPTGIGGYTF. The CDR3 region has the DNA TGTGCCAGCACCCCGACAGGGATAGGTGGCTACACCTTC.

The count of this clone is one. V gene TRBV7-9 combines with J gene TRBJ1-4; the D gene is possibly TRBD1 (5 bases). The CDR3 has 14 residues. Per the germline V gene, CDR1 is SEHNR and CDR2 is FQNEAQ (reference sequence). Deletions cut 5 bases from V and 10 bases from J, with 17 bases between. CDR3 bases: TGTGCCAGCAGCCAAATCGTGGGGGAGACAAAACTGTTTTTT. This translates into CASSQIVGETKLFF. Drawing the rest from reference TRBV7-9 and TRBJ1-4, the complete variable domain is DTGVSQNPRHKITKRGQNVTFRCDPISEHNRLYWYRQTLGQGPEFLTYFQNEAQLEKSRLLSDRFSAERPKGSFSTLEIQRTEQGDSAMYLCASSQIVGETKLFFGSGTQLSVL.

CDR3 loop: CASSLTGTDEQYF. The CDR3 bases are TGTGCCAGCAGCTTAACAGGGACGGACGAGCAGTACTTC. The chain carries TRBV5-4 and TRBJ2-7; D is perhaps TRBD1 (6 bases). The CDR3 is 13 residues long. CDR1 is SGHNT and CDR2 is YYREEE in the germline V gene (reference sequence). Trimming stripped 2 bases from V and 5 bases from J, with 11 bases between.

This chain uses TRBV30 with TRBJ1-2; TRBD1 aligns across 7 bases. Germline assignment: CDR1 GTSNPN and CDR2 SVGIG (reference sequence). Germline trimming cut 3 bases from V and 0 bases from J; bases unmatched to any gene: 13. CDR3 length equals 17 residues. CDR3 loop: CAWRSPVGTASNYGYTF. The CDR3 region has the DNA TGTGCCTGGAGGAGCCCCGTCGGGACAGCTTCTAACTATGGCTACACCTTC.

This chain connects TRBV5-1 to TRBJ1-1; no clear D gene. CDR3 length equals 15 residues. The V gene lost 6 bases and the J gene lost 1 base, with 16 bases spanning the gap. Germline V gene data show CDR1 as SGHRS and CDR2 as YFSETQ. Here the CDR3 reads CASNPGLSGNTEAFF. The CDR3 bases are TGCGCCAGCAACCCCGGCCTCTCGGGGAACACTGAAGCTTTCTTT.

The gene calls are TRBV6-6 and TRBJ1-2, with 7 nucleotides matching TRBD1. Germline V lookup: CDR1 MNHNY, CDR2 SVGAGI (reference sequence). This CDR3 is 15 amino acids long. With V trimmed by 5 bases and J by 8 bases, 14 bases remained unmatched. The CDR3 loop reads CASSNSGGTVSGYTF. CDR3 coding DNA: TGTGCCAGCAGTAATTCAGGGGGGACTGTAAGCGGCTACACCTTC.